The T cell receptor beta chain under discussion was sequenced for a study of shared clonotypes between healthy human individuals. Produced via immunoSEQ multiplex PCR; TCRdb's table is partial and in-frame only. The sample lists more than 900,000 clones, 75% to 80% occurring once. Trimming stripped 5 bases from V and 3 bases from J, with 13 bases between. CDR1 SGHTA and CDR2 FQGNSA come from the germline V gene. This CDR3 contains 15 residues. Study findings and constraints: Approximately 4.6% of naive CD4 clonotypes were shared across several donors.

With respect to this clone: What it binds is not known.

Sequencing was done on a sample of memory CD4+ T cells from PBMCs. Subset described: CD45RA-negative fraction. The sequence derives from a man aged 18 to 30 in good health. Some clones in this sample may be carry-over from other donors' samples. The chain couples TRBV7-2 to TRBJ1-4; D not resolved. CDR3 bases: TGTGCCAGCAGCCGAGGACGCACACCTAATGAAAAACTGTTTTTT. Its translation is CASSRGRTPNEKLFF.